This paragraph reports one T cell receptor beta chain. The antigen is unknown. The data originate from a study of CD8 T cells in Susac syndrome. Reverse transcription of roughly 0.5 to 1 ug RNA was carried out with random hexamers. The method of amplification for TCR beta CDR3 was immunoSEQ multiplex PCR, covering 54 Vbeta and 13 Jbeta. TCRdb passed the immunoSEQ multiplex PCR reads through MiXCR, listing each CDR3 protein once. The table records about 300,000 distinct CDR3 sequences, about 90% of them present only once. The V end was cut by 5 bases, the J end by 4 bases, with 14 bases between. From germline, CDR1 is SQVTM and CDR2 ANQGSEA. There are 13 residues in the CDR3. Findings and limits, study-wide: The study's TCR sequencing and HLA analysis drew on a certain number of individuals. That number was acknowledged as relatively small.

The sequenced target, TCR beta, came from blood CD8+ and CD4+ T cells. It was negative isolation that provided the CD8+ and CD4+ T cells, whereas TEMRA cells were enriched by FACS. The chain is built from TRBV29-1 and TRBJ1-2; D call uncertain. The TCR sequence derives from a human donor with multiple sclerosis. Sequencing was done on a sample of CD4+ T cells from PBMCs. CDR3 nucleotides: TGCAGCGTTCAAGGTGCCGGGCTCTATGGCTACACCTTC. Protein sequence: CSVQGAGLYGYTF.